This T cell receptor (beta chain) was profiled in a study of regulatory T cells in long-lasting Graves disease. About the study: Graves' patients (newly diagnosed) had been on antithyroid drugs under 3 months.

J lost 2 bases, V lost 6 bases, and 15 bases had no gene match. The CDR3 runs 18 residues. In its sample, this clonotype was seen a few times. Construction of the TCR beta libraries employed iRepertoire HTBI primers in conjunction with Arm-PCR of CDR3 regions. Each CDR3 protein gets one entry after TCRdb re-called the multiplex PCR reads with MiXCR. The sample lists around 420,000 distinct CDR3 sequences; approximately 16% were seen once. The sample's time point: newly diagnosed GD, antithyroid drugs for less than 3 months. Generation of the TCR library employed RNA extracted from PBMCs. The data were also submitted as part of a second study, on T cells in Graves' hyperthyroidism and ophthalmopathy. That publication notes: The TCR CDR3 was amplified in a first-round RT-PCR using the HTBI primer set. Before onset, ophthalmopathy was predicted by the model a median around 6 months earlier.

The V and J genes are TRBV12-3 or TRBV12-4 and TRBJ2-1, with TRBD2 identical over 8 bases. The sequenced sample was peripheral blood mononuclear cells (PBMCs), obtained at new diagnosis, from a patient treated with antithyroid drugs. The TCR sequence derives from a woman in her 40s with Graves disease. The CDR3 protein is CASSFSILSGIAYNEQFF. CDR3 sequence (DNA): TGTGCCAGCAGCTTTTCGATCCTTAGCGGGATCGCCTACAATGAGCAGTTCTTC.